A selection of T cell receptor beta chains follows, all from one sample in a study of blood T cell repertoires in COVID-19. Method: immunoSEQ multiplex PCR; TCRdb's copy keeps in-frame clones and lacks some. The profile covers just over 650,000 clones, with 85% to 90% appearing a single time and about 0.24% taken by the ten largest. The material sequenced was peripheral blood. These receptors originate from a woman aged 18-35 years with acute or convalescent COVID-19. Both conserved end residues are part of each CDR3. Each record gives: D gene, V gene, J gene, clone size, CDR3 DNA, CDR3 protein. D genes are given only for firm matches. For some rows the clone size is stated as once, few or many, or as a class when expanded; others skip it.

D: .; V: TRBV5-6; J: TRBJ2-7; size: .; DNA: TGTGCCAGCAGCTTGGGAGGGTTCGGGTACGAGCAGTACTTC; CDR3: CASSLGGFGYEQYF
D: .; V: TRBV30; J: TRBJ2-2; size: .; DNA: TGTGCCTGGAGTGGGCAGGGGGGCACCGGGGAGCTGTTTTTT; CDR3: CAWSGQGGTGELFF
D: .; V: TRBV29-1; J: TRBJ2-5; size: .; DNA: TGCAGCGTTGTCGGGTCATGGGAGACCCAGTACTTC; CDR3: CSVVGSWETQYF
D: .; V: TRBV15; J: TRBJ2-1; size: .; DNA: TGTGCCACCAGCAGAGTAGTCAATGAGCAGTTCTTC; CDR3: CATSRVVNEQFF
D: TRBD1; V: TRBV5-4; J: TRBJ2-3; size: .; DNA: TGTGCCAGCAGGGAGACAGGGGCGGGAGATACGCAGTATTTT; CDR3: CASRETGAGDTQYF
D: .; V: TRBV7-9; J: TRBJ1-2; size: .; DNA: TGTGCCAGCAGCTTAGCGCTGGGGTTGGGACAAAACTATGGCTACACCTTC; CDR3: CASSLALGLGQNYGYTF
D: .; V: TRBV9; J: TRBJ2-3; size: .; DNA: TGTGCCAGCAGCGTAGATTCGTTCACAGATACGCAGTATTTT; CDR3: CASSVDSFTDTQYF
D: TRBD1; V: TRBV7-3; J: TRBJ1-2; size: .; DNA: TGTGCCAGCAGCCCCACCGGGACAGCCTTCTATGGCTACACCTTC; CDR3: CASSPTGTAFYGYTF
D: TRBD2; V: TRBV19; J: TRBJ2-7; size: .; DNA: TGTGCCAGTTCAGCGGGGGCGTACTACGAGCAGTACTTC; CDR3: CASSAGAYYEQYF
D: TRBD2; V: TRBV9; J: TRBJ2-2; size: once; DNA: TGTGCCAGCAGCGCCGAGGGACTAGCGGGAGCCACCGGGGAGCTGTTTTTT; CDR3: CASSAEGLAGATGELFF
D: TRBD2; V: TRBV27; J: TRBJ2-1; size: .; DNA: TGTGCCAGCAGTCCCGGAGGGACTAGCGGGGGGGTTTACAATGAGCAGTTCTTC; CDR3: CASSPGGTSGGVYNEQFF
D: .; V: TRBV3-1/TRBV3-2; J: TRBJ2-1; size: .; DNA: TGTGCCAGCAGTCTGGTCTATCCCTCCTACAATGAGCAGTTCTTC; CDR3: CASSLVYPSYNEQFF
D: .; V: TRBV4-2; J: TRBJ1-1; size: .; DNA: TGTGCCAGCAGCCAAGATATAAGTATTATTGAGGGGAACACTGAAGCTTTCTTT; CDR3: CASSQDISIIEGNTEAFF
D: .; V: TRBV6-5; J: TRBJ1-2; size: .; DNA: TGTGCCAGCAGTCGACAGACTAACTATGGCTACACCTTC; CDR3: CASSRQTNYGYTF
D: .; V: TRBV5-1; J: TRBJ1-2; size: .; DNA: TGCGCCAGCAGCTTGTCTGGGGGGGACTATGGCTACACCTTC; CDR3: CASSLSGGDYGYTF
D: .; V: TRBV6-2/TRBV6-3; J: TRBJ1-4; size: few; DNA: TGTGCCAGCAGTTTCCGCCTGGAGGGACCCCGGAAGGAAAAACTGTTTTTT; CDR3: CASSFRLEGPRKEKLFF
D: .; V: TRBV27; J: TRBJ1-1; size: .; DNA: TGTGCCAGCAGACCCCTCAGGGCTTCGAACACTGAAGCTTTCTTT; CDR3: CASRPLRASNTEAFF
D: .; V: TRBV9; J: TRBJ2-2; size: .; DNA: TGTGCCAGCAGCGTAGCGGTAGCGAACACCGGGGAGCTGTTTTTT; CDR3: CASSVAVANTGELFF
D: .; V: TRBV14; J: TRBJ1-1; size: few; DNA: TGTGCCAGCAGCCGCCGTAGGGGGATGGGGACTGAAGCTTTCTTT; CDR3: CASSRRRGMGTEAFF
D: .; V: TRBV3-1/TRBV3-2; J: TRBJ1-2; size: few; DNA: TGTGCCAGCAGCCAAAGGCCGACAGGCAGAGGGTATGGCTACACCTTC; CDR3: CASSQRPTGRGYGYTF
D: TRBD1; V: TRBV9; J: TRBJ1-2; size: .; DNA: TGTGCCAGCAGCGTAGCTAACAGGGGAAATGGCTACACCTTC; CDR3: CASSVANRGNGYTF
D: .; V: TRBV7-2; J: TRBJ1-4; size: .; DNA: TGTGCCAGCAGCTTAGCTACCCCAGGAAAACTGTTTTTT; CDR3: CASSLATPGKLFF
D: TRBD1; V: TRBV6-6; J: TRBJ2-7; size: .; DNA: TGTGCCAGCAGTCCCGGGACAGGGGGGAACGAGCAGTACTTC; CDR3: CASSPGTGGNEQYF
D: .; V: TRBV6-4; J: TRBJ1-1; size: .; DNA: TGTGCCCAGATGAGCTCTAGATATGAAGCTTTCTTT; CDR3: CAQMSSRYEAFF
D: TRBD1; V: TRBV5-5; J: TRBJ2-1; size: .; DNA: TGTGCCAGCAGCCGGGACCAGGGGGAATACAATGAGCAGTTCTTC; CDR3: CASSRDQGEYNEQFF
D: TRBD1; V: TRBV30; J: TRBJ1-2; size: .; DNA: TGTGCCTGGAGTCCCGGGACAGGAGATTTATGGGGCTATGGCTACACCTTC; CDR3: CAWSPGTGDLWGYGYTF
D: TRBD1; V: TRBV18; J: TRBJ1-1; size: .; DNA: TGTGCCAGCTCCCCAGGGGGGACCCGACGGGACACTGAAGCTTTCTTT; CDR3: CASSPGGTRRDTEAFF
D: TRBD1; V: TRBV29-1; J: TRBJ1-1; size: once; DNA: TGCAGCGTTGAATCAAGACAGGGGTTGACTGAAGCTTTCTTT; CDR3: CSVESRQGLTEAFF
D: .; V: TRBV15; J: TRBJ1-5; size: .; DNA: TGTGCCACCAGCAGATCCGGTTATAGCAATCAGCCCCAGCATTTT; CDR3: CATSRSGYSNQPQHF
D: .; V: TRBV7-9; J: TRBJ1-1; size: .; DNA: TGTGCCAGCAGCTTAAGGTCACAGGGTGAGACTGAAGCTTTCTTT; CDR3: CASSLRSQGETEAFF
D: .; V: TRBV5-1; J: TRBJ1-3; size: .; DNA: TGCGCCAGCAGCTTGGGGCAAATCTCTGGAAACACCATATATTTT; CDR3: CASSLGQISGNTIYF
D: TRBD1; V: TRBV9; J: TRBJ2-2; size: .; DNA: TGTGCCAGCAGCCCGACAGGGGCGAACACCGGGGAGCTGTTTTTT; CDR3: CASSPTGANTGELFF
D: .; V: TRBV27; J: TRBJ1-3; size: .; DNA: TGTGCCAGCAGTTTGTCGGGGAGTTCTGGAAACACCATATATTTT; CDR3: CASSLSGSSGNTIYF
D: TRBD2; V: TRBV13; J: TRBJ2-5; size: .; DNA: TGTGCCAGCAGCTTAGGTCTAGCGGGGACTCAAGAGACCCAGTACTTC; CDR3: CASSLGLAGTQETQYF
D: .; V: TRBV12-3/TRBV12-4; J: TRBJ1-6; size: .; DNA: TGTGCCAGCAGTTCAACGACAGATTCACCCCTCCACTTT; CDR3: CASSSTTDSPLHF
D: .; V: TRBV9; J: TRBJ2-1; size: .; DNA: TGTGCCAGCGGTCCCCGTCACATGTACAATGAGCAGTTCTTC; CDR3: CASGPRHMYNEQFF
D: .; V: TRBV19; J: TRBJ1-2; size: .; DNA: TGTGCCAGTACCCCAGGCAGCCTATTTCGGGGTGGCTACACCTTC; CDR3: CASTPGSLFRGGYTF
D: .; V: TRBV19; J: TRBJ1-5; size: few; DNA: TGTGCCAGTAGAGAGACAGGACCCAGCAATCAGCCCCAGCATTTT; CDR3: CASRETGPSNQPQHF
D: TRBD1; V: TRBV5-1; J: TRBJ1-1; size: .; DNA: TGCGCCAGCAGCCCGGACCCCGGGACAGGGAACACTGAAGCTTTCTTT; CDR3: CASSPDPGTGNTEAFF
D: .; V: TRBV18; J: TRBJ1-2; size: .; DNA: TGTGCCAGCTCCGACGGAGCTAACTATGGCTACACCTTC; CDR3: CASSDGANYGYTF
D: .; V: TRBV27; J: TRBJ1-2; size: .; DNA: TGTGCCAGCAGTTTAGTGGCGGGGACTAACTATGGCTACACCTTC; CDR3: CASSLVAGTNYGYTF
D: .; V: TRBV6-5; J: TRBJ1-3; size: .; DNA: TGTGCCAGCTTAGAAAGCTCTGGAAACACCATATATTTT; CDR3: CASLESSGNTIYF
D: TRBD1; V: TRBV9; J: TRBJ2-7; size: .; DNA: TGTGCCAGCAGCCCCGGGACAGGGGTAACCTACGAGCAGTACTTC; CDR3: CASSPGTGVTYEQYF
D: TRBD1; V: TRBV10-3; J: TRBJ1-2; size: .; DNA: TGTGCCATCAGTGAGTCCGCACAGGGGTTCGGCTACACCTTC; CDR3: CAISESAQGFGYTF
D: TRBD1; V: TRBV7-9; J: TRBJ2-2; size: .; DNA: TGTGCCAGCAGCTTAAAGTTCGGACAGGGGGCCGTCACCGGGGAGCTGTTTTTT; CDR3: CASSLKFGQGAVTGELFF
D: .; V: TRBV28; J: TRBJ2-7; size: .; DNA: TGTGCCAGTACTACGGGACACTCCTACGAGCAGTACTTC; CDR3: CASTTGHSYEQYF
D: TRBD2; V: TRBV3-1/TRBV3-2; J: TRBJ2-2; size: .; DNA: TGTGCCAGCAGCCACAACACGGGGGGGGGACTCCGCAATCCGAACACCGGGGAGCTGTTTTTT; CDR3: CASSHNTGGGLRNPNTGELFF
D: TRBD2; V: TRBV7-3; J: TRBJ2-3; size: .; DNA: TGTGCCAGCAGCTACTCTAGCGGGGGGGTTAATACGCAGTATTTT; CDR3: CASSYSSGGVNTQYF
D: TRBD2; V: TRBV10-3; J: TRBJ2-3; size: .; DNA: TGTGCCATCAGTGATTACATAGCGGGGCGGGGCACAGATACGCAGTATTTT; CDR3: CAISDYIAGRGTDTQYF
D: .; V: TRBV4-3; J: TRBJ2-7; size: .; DNA: TGCGCCAGCAGCCAAGGCGCTGACAGGCTCCGGGAGCAGTACTTC; CDR3: CASSQGADRLREQYF
D: TRBD1; V: TRBV6-5; J: TRBJ1-1; size: .; DNA: TGTGCCAGCAGCCGGGACAGGGCTGTATCTGAAGCTTTCTTT; CDR3: CASSRDRAVSEAFF
D: .; V: TRBV7-8; J: TRBJ2-7; size: .; DNA: TGTGCCAGCAGCTTAGTGACGGGGGGCCTGGCCGAGCAGTACTTC; CDR3: CASSLVTGGLAEQYF
D: TRBD2; V: TRBV3-1/TRBV3-2; J: TRBJ2-1; size: .; DNA: TGTGCCAGCAGCAAGCTTGAGATAGCGGGTGAGCAGTTCTTC; CDR3: CASSKLEIAGEQFF
D: .; V: TRBV4-2; J: TRBJ1-2; size: .; DNA: TGTGCCAGCAGCCAGGGGCCTGTTACCACCTTC; CDR3: CASSQGPVTTF
D: TRBD1; V: TRBV30; J: TRBJ1-2; size: .; DNA: TGTGCCTGGATGACAGGGACGGGCTATGGCTACACCTTC; CDR3: CAWMTGTGYGYTF
D: TRBD1; V: TRBV9; J: TRBJ2-2; size: .; DNA: TGTGCCAGCAGCGTGTTCGGCAGGGGGAATCCCGGGGAGCTGTTTTTT; CDR3: CASSVFGRGNPGELFF
D: TRBD2; V: TRBV5-1; J: TRBJ2-1; size: few; DNA: TGCGCCAGCAGCTTGGCCGGGGGGGCCTTTTACAATGAGCAGTTCTTC; CDR3: CASSLAGGAFYNEQFF
D: TRBD1; V: TRBV6-1; J: TRBJ2-1; size: .; DNA: TGTGCCAGCAGTGTTGGGACAGGGGCAACCTACAATGAGCAGTTCTTC; CDR3: CASSVGTGATYNEQFF